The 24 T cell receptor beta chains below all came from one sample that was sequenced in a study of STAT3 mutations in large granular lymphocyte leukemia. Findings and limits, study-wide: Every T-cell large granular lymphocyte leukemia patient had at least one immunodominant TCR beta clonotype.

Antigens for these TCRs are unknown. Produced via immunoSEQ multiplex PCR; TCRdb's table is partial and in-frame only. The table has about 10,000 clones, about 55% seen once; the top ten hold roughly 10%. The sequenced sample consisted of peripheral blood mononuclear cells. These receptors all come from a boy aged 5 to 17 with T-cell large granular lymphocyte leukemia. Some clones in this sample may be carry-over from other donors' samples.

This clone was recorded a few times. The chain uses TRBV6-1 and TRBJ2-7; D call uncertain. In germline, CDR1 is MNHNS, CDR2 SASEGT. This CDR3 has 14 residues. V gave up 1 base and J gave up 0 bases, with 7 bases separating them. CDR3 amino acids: CASSEVWDSYEQYF. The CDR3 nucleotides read TGTGCCAGCAGTGAAGTATGGGACTCCTACGAGCAGTACTTC.

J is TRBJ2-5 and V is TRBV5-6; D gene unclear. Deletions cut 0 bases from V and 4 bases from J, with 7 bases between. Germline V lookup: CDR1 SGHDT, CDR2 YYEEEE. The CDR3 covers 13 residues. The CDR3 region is CASSLAGSETQYF. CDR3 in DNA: TGTGCCAGCAGCTTGGCGGGTTCAGAGACCCAGTACTTC.

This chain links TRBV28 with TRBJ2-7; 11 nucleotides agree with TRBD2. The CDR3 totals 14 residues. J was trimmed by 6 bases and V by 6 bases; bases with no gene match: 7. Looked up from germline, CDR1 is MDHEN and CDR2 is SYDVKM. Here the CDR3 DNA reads TGTGCCAGCAGCACTAGCGGGAGAAGTTTCGAGCAGTACTTC. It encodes CASSTSGRSFEQYF.

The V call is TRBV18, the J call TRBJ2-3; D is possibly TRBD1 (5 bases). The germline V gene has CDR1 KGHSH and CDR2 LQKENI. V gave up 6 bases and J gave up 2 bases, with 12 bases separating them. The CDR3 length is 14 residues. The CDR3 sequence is CASSVGHYTDTQYF. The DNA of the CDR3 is TGTGCCAGCTCCGTCGGACACTACACAGATACGCAGTATTTT.

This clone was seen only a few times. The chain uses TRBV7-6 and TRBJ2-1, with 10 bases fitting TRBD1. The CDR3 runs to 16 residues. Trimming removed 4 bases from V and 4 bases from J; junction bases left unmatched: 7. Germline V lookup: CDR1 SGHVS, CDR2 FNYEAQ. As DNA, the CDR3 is TGTGCCAGCAGCTCTGCGGACAGGGGGGGATACAATGAGCAGTTCTTC. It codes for CASSSADRGGYNEQFF.

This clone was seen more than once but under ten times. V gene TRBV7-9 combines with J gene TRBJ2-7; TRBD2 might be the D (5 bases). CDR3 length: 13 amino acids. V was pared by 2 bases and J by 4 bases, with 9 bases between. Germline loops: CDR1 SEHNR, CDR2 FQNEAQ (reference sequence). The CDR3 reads CASSLTPGYEQYF. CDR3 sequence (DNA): TGTGCCAGCAGCTTAACTCCGGGATACGAGCAGTACTTC.

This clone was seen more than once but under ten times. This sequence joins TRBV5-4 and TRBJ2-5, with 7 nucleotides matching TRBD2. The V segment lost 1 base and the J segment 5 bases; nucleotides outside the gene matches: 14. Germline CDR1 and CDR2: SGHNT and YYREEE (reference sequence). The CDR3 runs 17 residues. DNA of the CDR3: TGTGCCAGCAGCTTGTGGTCATTCCTAGCGGAAAGGGAGACCCAGTACTTC. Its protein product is CASSLWSFLAERETQYF.

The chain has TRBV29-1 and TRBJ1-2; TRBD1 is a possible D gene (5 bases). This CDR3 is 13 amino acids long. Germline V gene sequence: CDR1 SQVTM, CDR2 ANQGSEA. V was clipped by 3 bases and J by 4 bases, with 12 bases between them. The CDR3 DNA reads TGCAGCGTTGATTCCAGGGTGACCTATGGCTACACCTTC. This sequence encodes CSVDSRVTYGYTF.

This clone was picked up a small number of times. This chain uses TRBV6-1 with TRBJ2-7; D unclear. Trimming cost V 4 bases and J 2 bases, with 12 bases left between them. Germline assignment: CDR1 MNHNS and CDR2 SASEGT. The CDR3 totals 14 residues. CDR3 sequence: CASSVRQGAYEQYF. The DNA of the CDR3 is TGTGCCAGCAGTGTTCGACAAGGAGCCTACGAGCAGTACTTC.

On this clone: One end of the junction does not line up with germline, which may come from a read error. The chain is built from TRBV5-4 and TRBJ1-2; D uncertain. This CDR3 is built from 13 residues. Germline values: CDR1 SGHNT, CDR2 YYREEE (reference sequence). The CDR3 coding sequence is TGTGCCAGCACCTTGCGGGAAGTTACTGGCTACACCTTC. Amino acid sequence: CASTLREVTGYTF.

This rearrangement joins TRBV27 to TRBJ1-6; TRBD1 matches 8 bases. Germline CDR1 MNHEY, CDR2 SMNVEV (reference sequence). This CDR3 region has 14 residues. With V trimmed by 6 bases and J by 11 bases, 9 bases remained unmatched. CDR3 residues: CASRRDRSGTPLHF. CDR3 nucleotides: TGTGCCAGCAGGAGGGACAGGTCGGGAACACCCCTCCACTTT.

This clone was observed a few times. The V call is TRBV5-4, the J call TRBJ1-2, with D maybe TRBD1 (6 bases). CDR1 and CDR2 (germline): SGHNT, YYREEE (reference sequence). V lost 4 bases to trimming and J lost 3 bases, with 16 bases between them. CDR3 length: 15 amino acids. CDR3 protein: CASSHGTYRDYGYTF. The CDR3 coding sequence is TGTGCCAGCAGCCACGGGACCTACAGGGACTATGGCTACACCTTC.

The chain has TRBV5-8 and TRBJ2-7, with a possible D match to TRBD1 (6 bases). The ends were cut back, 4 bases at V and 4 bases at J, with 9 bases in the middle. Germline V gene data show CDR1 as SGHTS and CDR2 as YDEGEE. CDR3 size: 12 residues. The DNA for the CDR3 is TGTGCCAGCAGCCCGACAGGTTACGAGCAGTACTTC. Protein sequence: CASSPTGYEQYF.

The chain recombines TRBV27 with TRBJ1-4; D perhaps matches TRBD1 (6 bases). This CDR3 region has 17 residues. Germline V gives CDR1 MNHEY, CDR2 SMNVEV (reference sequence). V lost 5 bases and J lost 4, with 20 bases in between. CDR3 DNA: TGTGCCAGCAGTCTCACAGGGTTGGGCTTTGGTAATGAAAAACTGTTTTTT. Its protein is CASSLTGLGFGNEKLFF.

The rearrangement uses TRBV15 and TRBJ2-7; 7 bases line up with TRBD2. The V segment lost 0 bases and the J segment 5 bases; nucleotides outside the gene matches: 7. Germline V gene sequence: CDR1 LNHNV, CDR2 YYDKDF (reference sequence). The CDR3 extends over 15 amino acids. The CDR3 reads CATSREGGGSDEQYF. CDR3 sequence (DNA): TGTGCCACCAGCAGAGAGGGGGGGGGTTCGGACGAGCAGTACTTC.

The CDR3 DNA follows: TGTGCCAGCAGCGTAGCCGGGAGCGGGAGCTTCGATGAGCAGTTCTTC. As protein: CASSVAGSGSFDEQFF. The chain employs TRBV9 and TRBJ2-1; 8 positions agree with TRBD2. With 0 bases clipped from V and 8 bases from J, the junction kept 10 bases outside the gene matches. Germline V lookup: CDR1 SGDLS, CDR2 YYNGEE. The CDR3 is 16 residues long.

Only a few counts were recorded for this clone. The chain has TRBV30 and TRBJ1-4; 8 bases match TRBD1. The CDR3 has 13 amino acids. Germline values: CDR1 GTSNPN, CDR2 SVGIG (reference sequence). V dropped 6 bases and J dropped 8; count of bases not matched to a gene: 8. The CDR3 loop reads CACKDRDREKLFF. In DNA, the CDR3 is TGTGCCTGTAAGGACAGGGATCGCGAAAAACTGTTTTTT. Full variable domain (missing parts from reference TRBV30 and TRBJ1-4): SQTIHQWPATLVQPVGSPLSLECTVEGTSNPNLYWYRQAAGRGLQLLFYSVGIGQISSEVPQNLSASRPQDRQFILSSKKLLLSDSGFYLCACKDRDREKLFFGSGTQLSVL.

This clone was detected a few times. Here the CDR3 reads CASSGPAGTSSYNSPLHF. CDR3 DNA: TGCGCCAGCAGCGGACCCGCGGGGACTAGCTCCTATAATTCACCCCTCCACTTT. The rearrangement links TRBV10-2 to TRBJ1-6, with TRBD1 as a possible D gene (5 bases). Germline V lookup: CDR1 WSHSY, CDR2 SAAADI. The CDR3 totals 18 residues. The V end lost 6 bases, the J end lost 0 bases, and 18 bases lay between the germline ends.

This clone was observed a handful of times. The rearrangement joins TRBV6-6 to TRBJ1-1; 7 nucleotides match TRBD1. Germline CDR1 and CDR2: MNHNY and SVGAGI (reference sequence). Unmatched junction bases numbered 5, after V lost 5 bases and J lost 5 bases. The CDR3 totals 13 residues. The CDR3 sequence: CASSPSTGTEAFF. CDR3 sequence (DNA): TGTGCCAGCAGTCCTTCGACAGGGACTGAAGCTTTCTTT.

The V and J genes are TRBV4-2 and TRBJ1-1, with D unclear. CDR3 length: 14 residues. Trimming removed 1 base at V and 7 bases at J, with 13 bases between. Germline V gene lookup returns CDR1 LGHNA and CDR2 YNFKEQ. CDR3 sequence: CASSQVKRLGEAFF. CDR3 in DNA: TGTGCCAGCAGCCAAGTCAAACGTCTGGGTGAAGCTTTCTTT.

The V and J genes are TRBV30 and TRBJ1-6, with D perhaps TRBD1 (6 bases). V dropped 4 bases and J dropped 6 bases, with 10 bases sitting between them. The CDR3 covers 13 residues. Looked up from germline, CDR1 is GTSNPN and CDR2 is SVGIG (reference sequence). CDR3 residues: CAWIRGSNSPLHF. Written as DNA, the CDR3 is TGTGCCTGGATCAGGGGTTCTAATTCACCCCTCCACTTT.

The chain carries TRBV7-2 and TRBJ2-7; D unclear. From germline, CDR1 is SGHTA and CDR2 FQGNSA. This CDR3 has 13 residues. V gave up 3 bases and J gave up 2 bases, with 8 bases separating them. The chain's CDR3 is CASSFVQTYEQYF. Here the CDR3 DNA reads TGTGCCAGCAGCTTTGTTCAAACCTACGAGCAGTACTTC.

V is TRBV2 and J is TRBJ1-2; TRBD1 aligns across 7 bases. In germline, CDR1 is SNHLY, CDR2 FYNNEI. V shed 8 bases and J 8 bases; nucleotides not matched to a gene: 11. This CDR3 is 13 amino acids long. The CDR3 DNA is TGTGCCAGCTTACAGGGGATGGTGGAGGGCTACACCTTC. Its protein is CASLQGMVEGYTF.

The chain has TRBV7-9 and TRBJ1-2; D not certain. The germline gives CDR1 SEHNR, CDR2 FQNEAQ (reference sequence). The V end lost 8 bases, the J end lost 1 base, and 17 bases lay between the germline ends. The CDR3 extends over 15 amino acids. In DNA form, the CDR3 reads TGTGCCAGCTTTTCCGAATTCGGGAGTAACTATGGCTACACCTTC. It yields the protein CASFSEFGSNYGYTF.